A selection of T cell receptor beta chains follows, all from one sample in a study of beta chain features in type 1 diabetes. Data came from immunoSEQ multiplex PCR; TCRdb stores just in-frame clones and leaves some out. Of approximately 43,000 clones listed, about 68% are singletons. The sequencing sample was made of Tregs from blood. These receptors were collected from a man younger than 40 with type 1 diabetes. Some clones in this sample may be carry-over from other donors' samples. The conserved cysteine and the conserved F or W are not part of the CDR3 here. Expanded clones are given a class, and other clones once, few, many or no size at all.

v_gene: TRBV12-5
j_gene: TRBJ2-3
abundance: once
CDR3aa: ASGFSGGTQY

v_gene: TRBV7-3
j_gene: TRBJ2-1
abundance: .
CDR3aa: ASSPSDRNEQF

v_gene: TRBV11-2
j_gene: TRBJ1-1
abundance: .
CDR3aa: ASSSLTQRLGNTEAF

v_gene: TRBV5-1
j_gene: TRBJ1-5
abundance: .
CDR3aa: ASSLDSGDQPQH

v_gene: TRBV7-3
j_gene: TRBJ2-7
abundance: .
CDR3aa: ASSRDSTYEQY

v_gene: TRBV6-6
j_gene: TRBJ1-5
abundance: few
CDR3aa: ASSRTGDGNQPQH

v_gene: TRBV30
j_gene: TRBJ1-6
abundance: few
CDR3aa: AWSGYRNSPLH

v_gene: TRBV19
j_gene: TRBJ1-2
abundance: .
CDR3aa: ASSMPTGQGRGYT

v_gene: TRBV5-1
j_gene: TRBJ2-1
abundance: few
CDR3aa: ASGTGPINEQF

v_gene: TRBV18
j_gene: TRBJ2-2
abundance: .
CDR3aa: ASLRDRNTGELF

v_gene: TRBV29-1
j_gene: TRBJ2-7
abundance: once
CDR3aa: SVLGAAYEQY

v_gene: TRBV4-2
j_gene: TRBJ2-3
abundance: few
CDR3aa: ASSQDLRGSTDTQY

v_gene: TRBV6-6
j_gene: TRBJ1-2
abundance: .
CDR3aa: ASTPTDYGYT

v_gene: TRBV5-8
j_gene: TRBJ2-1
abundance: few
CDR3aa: ASSLYGGEYEQF

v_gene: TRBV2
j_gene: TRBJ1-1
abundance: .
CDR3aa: ASKLRAKGQGLEAF

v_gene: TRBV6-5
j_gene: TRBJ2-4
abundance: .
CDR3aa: ASSYSPLAAKNIQY

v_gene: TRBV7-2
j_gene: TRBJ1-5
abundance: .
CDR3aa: ASSGQYANQPQH

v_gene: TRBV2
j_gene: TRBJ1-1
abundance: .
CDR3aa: ASSVGGDTEAF

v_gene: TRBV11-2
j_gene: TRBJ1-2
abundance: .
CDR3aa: ASSPRNGQGSYT

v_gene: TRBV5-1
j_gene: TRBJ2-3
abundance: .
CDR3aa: ASTQGAPDTDTQY

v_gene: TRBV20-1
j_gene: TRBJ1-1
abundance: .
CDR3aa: SARVGGRAF

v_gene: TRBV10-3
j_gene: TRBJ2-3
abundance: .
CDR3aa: ATLRGLEDTQY

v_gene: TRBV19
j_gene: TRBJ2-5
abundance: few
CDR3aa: ASSISSGGALETQY

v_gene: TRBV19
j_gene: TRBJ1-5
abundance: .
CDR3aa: ASSQGVLRQPQH

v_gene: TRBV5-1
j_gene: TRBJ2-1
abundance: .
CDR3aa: ASSPLAGPNEQF

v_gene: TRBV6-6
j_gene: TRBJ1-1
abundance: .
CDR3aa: ASSSGVNTEAF

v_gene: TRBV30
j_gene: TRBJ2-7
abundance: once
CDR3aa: AWSDGASYEQY